This T cell receptor beta chain was observed in a study of cytotoxic CD8 clonotypes in ibrutinib-treated CLL. Across the whole study: Productive templates averaged approximately 260,000 per sample, and productive rearrangements about 89,000.

The CDR3 sequence is 15 residues long. V lost 6 bases to trimming and J lost 7 bases; unmatched junction nucleotides: 12. Germline V gene lookup returns CDR1 SGHAT and CDR2 FQNNGV. Using immunoSEQ multiplex PCR, the repertoire was profiled, and TCRdb retains in-frame clones only, with some absent. This table holds 200,000 or so clones, nearly 80% found once. The sequencing here drew on PBMCs, taken after 12 months of ibrutinib treatment. The V call is TRBV11-2, the J call TRBJ1-1; 9 bases align to TRBD1. This sequence originates from a human donor with chronic lymphocytic leukemia. The CDR3 loop reads CASRGDRAGRYEAFF. In DNA form, the CDR3 reads TGTGCCAGCAGGGGGGACAGGGCCGGACGTTATGAAGCTTTCTTT.